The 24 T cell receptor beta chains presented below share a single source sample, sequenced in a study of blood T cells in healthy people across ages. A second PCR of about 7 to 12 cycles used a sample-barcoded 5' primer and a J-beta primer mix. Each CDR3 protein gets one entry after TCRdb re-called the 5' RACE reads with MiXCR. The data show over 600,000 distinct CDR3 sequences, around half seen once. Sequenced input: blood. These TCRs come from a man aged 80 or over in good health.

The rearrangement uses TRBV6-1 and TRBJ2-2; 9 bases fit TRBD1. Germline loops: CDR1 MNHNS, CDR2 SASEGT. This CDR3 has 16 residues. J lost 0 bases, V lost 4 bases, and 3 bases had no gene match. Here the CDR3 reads CASSVGQGANTGELFF. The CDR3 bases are TGTGCCAGCAGTGTGGGACAGGGAGCGAACACCGGGGAGCTGTTTTTT.

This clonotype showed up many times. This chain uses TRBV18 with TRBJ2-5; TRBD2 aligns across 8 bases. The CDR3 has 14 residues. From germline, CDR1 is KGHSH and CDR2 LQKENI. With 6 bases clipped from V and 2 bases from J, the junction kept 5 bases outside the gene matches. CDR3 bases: TGTGCCAGCTCCCGGACTAGCCGTCAAGAGACCCAGTACTTC. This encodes CASSRTSRQETQYF.

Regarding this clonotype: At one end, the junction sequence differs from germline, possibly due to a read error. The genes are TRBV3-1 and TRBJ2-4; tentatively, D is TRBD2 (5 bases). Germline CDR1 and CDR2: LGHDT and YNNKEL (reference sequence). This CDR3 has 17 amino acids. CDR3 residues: CANSHSFGGSLNGIQYF. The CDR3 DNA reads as TGTGCCAACAGCCATTCTTTCGGAGGTAGCCTTAATGGCATTCAGTACTTC.

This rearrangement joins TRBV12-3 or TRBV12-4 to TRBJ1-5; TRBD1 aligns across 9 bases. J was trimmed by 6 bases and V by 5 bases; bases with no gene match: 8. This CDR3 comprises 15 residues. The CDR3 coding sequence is TGTGCCAGCAGTCATAGGGACAGGGATCTTCAGCCCCAGCATTTT. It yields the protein CASSHRDRDLQPQHF.

For the CDR3, the DNA is TGCAGTGCTAGAGGCTGGCCAAACAATGAGCAGTTCTTC. Its protein is CSARGWPNNEQFF. The V gene is TRBV20-1, the J gene TRBJ2-1; the D is unclear. The V end lost 1 base, the J end lost 5 bases, and 9 bases lay between the germline ends. The germline gives CDR1 DFQATT, CDR2 SNEGSKA (reference sequence). The CDR3 is 13 amino acids.

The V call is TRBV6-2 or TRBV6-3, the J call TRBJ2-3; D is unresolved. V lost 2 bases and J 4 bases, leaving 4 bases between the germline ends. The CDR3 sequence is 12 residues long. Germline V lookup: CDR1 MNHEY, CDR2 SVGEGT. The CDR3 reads CASSYVPDTQYF. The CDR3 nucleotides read TGTGCCAGCAGTTACGTCCCAGATACGCAGTATTTT.

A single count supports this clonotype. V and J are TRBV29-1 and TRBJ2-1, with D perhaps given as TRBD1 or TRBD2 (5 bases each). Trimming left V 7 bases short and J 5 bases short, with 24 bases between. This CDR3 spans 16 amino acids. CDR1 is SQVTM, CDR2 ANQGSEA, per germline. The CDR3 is CSAVTGPGSTNNEQFF. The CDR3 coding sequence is TGCAGCGCTGTGACGGGGCCAGGCAGTACCAACAATGAGCAGTTCTTC.

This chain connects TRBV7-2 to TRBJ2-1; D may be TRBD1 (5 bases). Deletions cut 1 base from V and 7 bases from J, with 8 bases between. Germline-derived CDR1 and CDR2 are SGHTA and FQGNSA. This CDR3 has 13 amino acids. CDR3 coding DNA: TGTGCCAGCAGCTTAGAACAGGTGAATGAGCAGTTCTTC. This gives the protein CASSLEQVNEQFF.

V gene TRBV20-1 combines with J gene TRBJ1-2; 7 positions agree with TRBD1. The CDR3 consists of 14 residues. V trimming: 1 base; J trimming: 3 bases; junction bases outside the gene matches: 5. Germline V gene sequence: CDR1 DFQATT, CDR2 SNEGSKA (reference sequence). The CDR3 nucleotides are TGCAGTGCTAGAGGACAGGGAGGAGACTATGGCTACACCTTC. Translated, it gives CSARGQGGDYGYTF.

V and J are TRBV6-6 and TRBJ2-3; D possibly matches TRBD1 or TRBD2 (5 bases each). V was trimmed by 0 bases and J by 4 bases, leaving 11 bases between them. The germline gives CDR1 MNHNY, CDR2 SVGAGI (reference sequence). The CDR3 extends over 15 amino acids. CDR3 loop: CASSYSGPLSDTQYF. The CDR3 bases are TGTGCCAGCAGTTACTCGGGACCTCTTTCAGATACGCAGTATTTT.

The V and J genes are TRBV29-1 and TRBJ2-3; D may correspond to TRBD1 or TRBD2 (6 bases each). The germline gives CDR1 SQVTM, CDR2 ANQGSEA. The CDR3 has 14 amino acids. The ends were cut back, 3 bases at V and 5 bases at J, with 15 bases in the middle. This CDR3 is CSVDVPGAEDTQYF. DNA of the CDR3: TGCAGCGTTGATGTCCCGGGGGCTGAAGATACGCAGTATTTT.

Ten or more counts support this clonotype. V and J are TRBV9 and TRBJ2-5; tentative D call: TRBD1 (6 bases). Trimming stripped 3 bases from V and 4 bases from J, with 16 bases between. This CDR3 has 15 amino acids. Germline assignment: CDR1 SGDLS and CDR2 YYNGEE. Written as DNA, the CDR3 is TGTGCCAGCAGCGCCCTACAGGGAAGGGGAGAGACCCAGTACTTC. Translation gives CASSALQGRGETQYF.

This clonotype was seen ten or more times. The CDR3 nucleotides read TGTGCCAGCAGCCAAGAAAGGGATAGAAGGGAGACCCAGTACTTC. Its protein product is CASSQERDRRETQYF. V is TRBV4-2 and J is TRBJ2-5; D gene unclear. The germline gives CDR1 LGHNA, CDR2 YNFKEQ. The CDR3 is 15 amino acids. The V end lost 0 bases, the J end lost 5 bases, and 13 bases lay between the germline ends.

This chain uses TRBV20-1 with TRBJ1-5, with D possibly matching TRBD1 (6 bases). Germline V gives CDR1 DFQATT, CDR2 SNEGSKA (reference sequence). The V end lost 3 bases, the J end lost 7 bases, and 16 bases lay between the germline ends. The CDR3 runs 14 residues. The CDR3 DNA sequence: TGCAGTGCTAGGGGGGGCCGGGTAAACCAGCCCCAGCATTTT. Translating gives CSARGGRVNQPQHF.

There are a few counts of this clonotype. CDR3: CSARDLAGETWQETQYF. The CDR3 DNA reads TGCAGTGCTAGAGATCTTGCGGGAGAGACTTGGCAAGAGACCCAGTACTTC. J is TRBJ2-5 and V is TRBV20-1; 7 bases line up with TRBD2. The CDR3 length is 17 residues. V was pared by 0 bases and J by 2 bases, with 12 bases of the junction left unmatched. CDR1 is DFQATT, CDR2 SNEGSKA, per germline (reference sequence).

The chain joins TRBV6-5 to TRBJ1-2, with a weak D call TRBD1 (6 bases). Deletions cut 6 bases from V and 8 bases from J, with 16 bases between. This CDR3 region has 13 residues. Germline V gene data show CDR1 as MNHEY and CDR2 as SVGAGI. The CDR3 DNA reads TGTGCCAGCAGGACCGGGGCGGGGGGCGGCTACACCTTC. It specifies CASRTGAGGGYTF.

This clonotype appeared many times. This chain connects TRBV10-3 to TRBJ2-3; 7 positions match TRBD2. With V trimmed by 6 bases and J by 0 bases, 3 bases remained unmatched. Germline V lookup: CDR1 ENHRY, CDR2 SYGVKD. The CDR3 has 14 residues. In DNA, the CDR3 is TGTGCCATCAGATATAGCGGGAGCACAGATACGCAGTATTTT. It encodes CAIRYSGSTDTQYF.

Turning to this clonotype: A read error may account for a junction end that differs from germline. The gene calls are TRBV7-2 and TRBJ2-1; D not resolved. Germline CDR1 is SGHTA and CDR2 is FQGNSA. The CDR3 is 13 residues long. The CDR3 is CAGSLSRVAEQFF. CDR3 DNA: TGTGCCGGCAGCTTATCCCGGGTAGCAGAGCAGTTCTTC.

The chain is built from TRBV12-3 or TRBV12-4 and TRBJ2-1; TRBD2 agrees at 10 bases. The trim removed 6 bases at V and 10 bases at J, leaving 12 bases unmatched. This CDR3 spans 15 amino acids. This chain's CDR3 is CASSVWASGSEEQFF. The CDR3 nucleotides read TGTGCCAGCAGCGTATGGGCTAGCGGGAGTGAGGAGCAGTTCTTC.

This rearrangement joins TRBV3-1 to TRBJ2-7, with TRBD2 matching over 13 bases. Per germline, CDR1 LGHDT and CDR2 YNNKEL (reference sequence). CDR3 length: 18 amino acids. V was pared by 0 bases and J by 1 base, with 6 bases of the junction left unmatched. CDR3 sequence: CASSQDETSGRFSYEQYF. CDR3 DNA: TGTGCCAGCAGCCAAGATGAGACTAGCGGGAGGTTTTCCTACGAGCAGTACTTC.

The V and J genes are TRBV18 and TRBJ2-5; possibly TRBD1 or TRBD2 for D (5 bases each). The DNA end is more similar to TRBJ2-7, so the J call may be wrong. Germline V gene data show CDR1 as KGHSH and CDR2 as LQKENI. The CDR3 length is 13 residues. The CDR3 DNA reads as TGTGCCAGCTCACAAGGGACGGCTGGCGAGCAGTACTTC. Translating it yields CASSQGTAGEQYF.

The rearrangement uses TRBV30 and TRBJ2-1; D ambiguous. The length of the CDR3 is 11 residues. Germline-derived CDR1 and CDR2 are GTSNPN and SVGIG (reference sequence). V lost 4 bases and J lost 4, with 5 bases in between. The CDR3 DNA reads TGTGCCTGGACGGTTTACAATGAGCAGTTCTTC. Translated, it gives CAWTVYNEQFF.

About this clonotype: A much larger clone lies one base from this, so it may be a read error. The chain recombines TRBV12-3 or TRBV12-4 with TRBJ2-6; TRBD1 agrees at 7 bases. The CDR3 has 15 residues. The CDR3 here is CASSSGQAGADVLTF. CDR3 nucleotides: TGTGCCAGCAGTTCCGGACAGGCTGGGGCCGACGTCCTGACTTTC.

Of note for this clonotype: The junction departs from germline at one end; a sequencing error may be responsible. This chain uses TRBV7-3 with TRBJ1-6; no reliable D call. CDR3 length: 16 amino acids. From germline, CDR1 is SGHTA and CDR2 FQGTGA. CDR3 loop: CASSSHPDAYKSPLHF. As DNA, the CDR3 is TGTGCCAGCAGCTCCCACCCGGACGCCTATAAGTCACCCCTCCACTTT.